This T cell receptor beta chain was sequenced for a study of blood T cell repertoires in COVID-19. Study as a whole: The United States, Italy and Spain supplied acute and convalescent COVID-19 samples. Sources were T cells, B-cell-depleted T cells, or PBMCs; the material itself was cDNA or gDNA.

Profiling relied on immunoSEQ multiplex PCR, and the TCRdb table lists in-frame clones only, not all of them. The sample consists of about half a million clones, 70% to 90% of them appearing once. The germline gives CDR1 LGHDT, CDR2 YNNKEL (reference sequence). Trimming removed 0 bases at V and 2 bases at J, with 8 bases between. This CDR3 has 15 amino acids. Sequenced material: peripheral blood. The chain links TRBV3-1 (or the pseudogene TRBV3-2) to TRBJ2-1; D is uncertain. The sequence was obtained from a human donor in a cohort sampled during active COVID-19. The DNA of the CDR3 is TGTGCCAGCAGCCAAGACTACCTTGCCTACAATGAGCAGTTCTTC. Its translation: CASSQDYLAYNEQFF.